This T cell receptor (beta chain) was profiled in a study of T cell changes during pregnancy in multiple sclerosis. Profiling relied on immunoSEQ multiplex PCR, and the TCRdb table lists in-frame clones only, not all of them. This table holds about 38,000 clones, more than 85% found once. Germline values: CDR1 SGHNT, CDR2 YENEEA. The J segment lost 8 bases and the V segment lost 1 base, leaving 7 bases of the junction unmatched. The CDR3 length is 15 residues. The clonotype originates from a female donor with multiple sclerosis, enrolled in a pregnancy study. This rearrangement joins TRBV11-3 to TRBJ2-1, with TRBD2 matching 8 bases. Sample: CD8+ T cells from peripheral blood mononuclear cells, taken in the third trimester of pregnancy. The CDR3 coding sequence is TGTGCCAGCAGCTTAGGTCCAGCGGGAGACCATGAGCAGTTCTTC. Translating gives CASSLGPAGDHEQFF. Combining the CDR3 with reference TRBV11-3 and TRBJ2-1 gives the whole variable domain EAGVVQSPRYKIIEKKQPVAFWCNPISGHNTLYWYLQNLGQGPELLIRYENEEAVDDSQLPKDRFSAERLKGVDSTLKIQPAELGDSAVYLCASSLGPAGDHEQFFGPGTRLTVL.